The following is a T cell receptor beta chain sequence with its context. Its antigen is as yet unknown. The assay was immunoSEQ multiplex PCR, and TCRdb's table has in-frame clones only and misses some. The sample shows approximately 150,000 clones, 91% of them seen only once. This sample was included in a study of T cell responses to AZD1222 COVID-19 vaccine. Study conclusions and caveats: Spike was spanned by vaccine-associated CD4 TCRs, which were dominant at 160-218 and 743-854. Only a handful of AZD1222 recipients were seropositive at baseline. No day 14 peak samples; only post-peak repertoires were characterized.

The CDR3 length is 12 residues. The V gene lost 4 bases and the J gene lost 7 bases, with 10 bases spanning the gap. CDR1 MNHEY and CDR2 SVGEGT come from the germline V gene. This chain links TRBV6-2 or TRBV6-3 with TRBJ2-5; tentative D call: TRBD2 (5 bases). The source of this sequence is an adult in good health. The specimen was peripheral blood, collected on day 0 of AZD1222 vaccination. CDR3 sequence: CASSFREGTQYF. Here the CDR3 DNA reads TGTGCCAGCAGTTTCCGGGAAGGGACCCAGTACTTC.